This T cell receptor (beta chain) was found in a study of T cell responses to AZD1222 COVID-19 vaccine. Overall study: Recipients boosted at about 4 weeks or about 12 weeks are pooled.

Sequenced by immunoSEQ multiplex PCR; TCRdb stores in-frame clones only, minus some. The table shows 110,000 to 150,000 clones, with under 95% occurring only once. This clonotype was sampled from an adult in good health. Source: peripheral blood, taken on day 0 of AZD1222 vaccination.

As DNA, the CDR3 is TGTGCCAGCAGTCTGAATTTTCGCGCTCAGCCCCAGCATTTT. Translation gives CASSLNFRAQPQHF. V and J are TRBV28 and TRBJ1-5; D gene unclear. Germline V CDR1 and CDR2: MDHEN, SYDVKM. CDR3 length: 14 residues. Trimming cost V 5 bases and J 6 bases, with 14 bases left between them.